Sequencing of this T cell receptor beta chain was carried out in a study of CD8+CD57+ T cells in acquired aplastic anemia. In the study overall: CD4+ and CD8+ cells, once sorted, gave DNA averaging approximately 3 ug. General study results and limits: Roughly 31 CD8+ CDR3 sequences occurred in both the patients and the controls.

V dropped 4 bases and J dropped 8 bases, with 26 bases sitting between them. The CDR3 is made up of 17 amino acids. Per germline, CDR1 SGDLS and CDR2 YYNGEE. According to the study, genomic DNA was the template for TCR beta VDJ and CDR3 profiling. TCRdb independently ran MiXCR on the reads; one entry per CDR3 protein. Of around 200,000 distinct CDR3 sequences in the sample, 48% were seen once. In regard to this clonotype: The antigen is unknown. This may stem from a read error, because a much larger clone lies one nucleotide away.

Sequenced patients had shown CD8+CD57+ cell expansion by flow cytometry. Patients, without exception, had severe acquired aplastic anemia. Patients were treatment-naive when blood was sampled. The TCR sequence derives from a human donor with aplastic anemia. Material for sequencing was sorted CD4+, CD8+, or CD8+CD57+ T cells (not recorded which) from PBMCs. This sequence joins TRBV9 and TRBJ2-3; D tentatively reads TRBD1 or TRBD2 (5 bases each). The CDR3 sequence is CASSLPHGRETVGTQYF. For the CDR3, the DNA is TGTGCCAGCAGCCTACCCCATGGCAGGGAGACAGTAGGTACGCAGTATTTT.